The 16 T cell receptor beta chains below all came from one sample that was sequenced in a study of CD8 T cells in ankylosing spondylitis. Which antigens these TCRs recognize remains unknown. Study results and caveats: A motif in TCR beta, a set of several highly homologous variants, appeared characteristic of ankylosing spondylitis blood.

TCRdb passed the 5' RACE reads through MiXCR, listing each CDR3 protein once. The repertoire has under 950,000 distinct CDR3 sequences, 19% of them found once; the top ten carry over 15%. Material: blood, either unsorted or a sorted T cell fraction (not recorded which). Receptors originate from a male donor with ankylosing spondylitis.

This clonotype was observed once. This sequence joins TRBV7-9 and TRBJ2-1; 7 bases line up with TRBD1. Germline CDR1 SEHNR, CDR2 FQNEAQ (reference sequence). V gave up 4 bases and J gave up 5 bases; unmatched junction bases: 11. This CDR3 has 16 residues. The CDR3 region has the DNA TGTGCCAGCAGCTCCGACAGGGCCGTCAAGCACAATGAGCAGTTCTTC. The encoded protein is CASSSDRAVKHNEQFF.

This chain links TRBV19 with TRBJ2-1; 7 nucleotides match TRBD1. Germline CDR1 LNHDA, CDR2 SQIVND (reference sequence). The CDR3 is 16 amino acids. V dropped 5 bases and J dropped 6; count of bases not matched to a gene: 13. This chain's CDR3 is CASSPGYTGEGNEQFF. Here the CDR3 DNA reads TGTGCCAGTAGTCCCGGTTATACAGGGGAAGGCAATGAGCAGTTCTTC.

The CDR3: CASSLEYYNEQFF. The DNA of the CDR3 is TGTGCCAGCAGCCTCGAGTACTACAATGAGCAGTTCTTC. The V gene is TRBV3-1, the J gene TRBJ2-1; D remains unclear. Per the germline V gene, CDR1 is LGHDT and CDR2 is YNNKEL (reference sequence). V was pared by 4 bases and J by 3 bases, with 7 bases between. The CDR3 is made up of 13 amino acids.

This clonotype has just a few counts. The chain has TRBV15 and TRBJ2-3, with D possibly TRBD2 on 6 matching bases. Trimming cost V 4 bases and J 2 bases, with 10 bases left between them. Germline assignment: CDR1 LNHNV and CDR2 YYDKDF (reference sequence). The CDR3 is made up of 14 amino acids. In DNA form, the CDR3 reads TGTGCCACCAGCAACCGGGACTTCACAGATACGCAGTATTTT. As protein: CATSNRDFTDTQYF. The full variable domain, rest sourced from reference TRBV15 and TRBJ2-3, is DAMVIQNPRYQVTQFGKPVTLSCSQTLNHNVMYWYQQKSSQAPKLLFHYYDKDFNNEADTPDNFQSRRPNTSFCFLDIRSPGLGDTAMYLCATSNRDFTDTQYFGPGTRLTVL.

This clonotype came up a few times. The CDR3, as DNA: TGCGCCAGCAGCTTGAGTAGCGGTCGGCTCTTCACAGATACGCAGTATTTT. Protein sequence: CASSLSSGRLFTDTQYF. This sequence joins TRBV5-1 and TRBJ2-3; weak D call: TRBD2 (6 bases). This CDR3 spans 17 amino acids. V lost 1 base and J 2 bases, leaving 17 bases between the germline ends. Per germline, CDR1 SGHRS and CDR2 YFSETQ.

The chain couples TRBV5-1 to TRBJ1-6; D is possibly TRBD1 (6 bases). V lost 5 bases to trimming and J lost 9 bases, with 18 bases between them. Germline CDR1 reads SGHRS; CDR2 reads YFSETQ. There are 15 residues in the CDR3. CDR3 in amino acids: CASRPSGGQGSPLHF. The CDR3, as DNA: TGCGCCAGCAGACCCTCGGGGGGCCAGGGTTCACCCCTCCACTTT.

The V call is TRBV3-1, the J call TRBJ1-4, with a tentative D call TRBD1 (6 bases). Trimming removed 1 base from V and 8 bases from J, with 14 bases in between. CDR1 and CDR2 (germline): LGHDT, YNNKEL (reference sequence). The CDR3 has 15 amino acids. The CDR3 here is CASSQGGAGVEKLFF. The CDR3 DNA follows: TGTGCCAGCAGCCAAGGCGGGGCAGGGGTCGAAAAACTGTTTTTT.

The chain combines TRBV29-1 with TRBJ2-7; 7 nucleotides agree with TRBD1. CDR3 length: 13 residues. CDR1 and CDR2 (germline): SQVTM, ANQGSEA. The J segment lost 6 bases and the V segment lost 1 base, leaving 6 bases of the junction unmatched. CDR3 loop: CSVEGLGGGEQYF. The CDR3 nucleotides read TGCAGCGTTGAAGGTCTAGGGGGCGGCGAGCAGTACTTC.

The CDR3 loop reads CASSLGSLTTPYNEQFF. The CDR3 nucleotides are TGCGCCAGCAGCTTGGGTTCGCTAACCACCCCCTACAATGAGCAGTTCTTC. The V call is TRBV5-1, the J call TRBJ2-1, with D unclear. The CDR3 is 17 amino acids. The germline gives CDR1 SGHRS, CDR2 YFSETQ. V was clipped by 0 bases and J by 2 bases, with 15 bases between them. The full variable domain, rest sourced from reference TRBV5-1 and TRBJ2-1, is KAGVTQTPRYLIKTRGQQVTLSCSPISGHRSVSWYQQTPGQGLQFLFEYFSETQRNKGNFPGRFSGRQFSNSRSEMNVSTLELGDSALYLCASSLGSLTTPYNEQFFGPGTRLTVL.

The gene calls are TRBV3-1 and TRBJ1-3, with a weak D call TRBD1 (6 bases). Germline V CDR1 and CDR2: LGHDT, YNNKEL (reference sequence). The CDR3 covers 16 residues. The ends were cut back, 5 bases at V and 0 bases at J, with 14 bases in the middle. CDR3 sequence reads: CASSFPGGASGNTIYF. The CDR3 DNA is TGTGCCAGCAGCTTCCCCGGGGGGGCCTCTGGAAACACCATATATTTT.

This clonotype was seen a handful of times. For the CDR3, the DNA is TGTGCCATCAGTGAAGGGACAGAGAGCAATCAGCCCCAGCATTTT. This encodes CAISEGTESNQPQHF. The chain joins TRBV10-3 to TRBJ1-5; TRBD1 matches 7 bases. CDR1 ENHRY and CDR2 SYGVKD come from the germline V gene. J was trimmed by 1 base and V by 3 bases; bases with no gene match: 3. The length of the CDR3 is 15 residues.

In this sample, this clonotype turned up a few times. This rearrangement joins TRBV20-1 to TRBJ2-3, with 11 bases identical to TRBD1. Germline V gene data show CDR1 as DFQATT and CDR2 as SNEGSKA (reference sequence). The V segment lost 2 bases and the J segment 5 bases; nucleotides outside the gene matches: 12. CDR3 size: 17 residues. This CDR3 reads CSARLPRGQGVRDTQYF. The CDR3 bases are TGCAGTGCTAGACTCCCCAGGGGACAGGGGGTCAGAGATACGCAGTATTTT.

This sequence joins TRBV6-1 and TRBJ2-5, with D hard to call. Deletions cut 5 bases from V and 4 bases from J, with 23 bases between. Germline V lookup: CDR1 MNHNS, CDR2 SASEGT. This CDR3 has 17 residues. The CDR3 DNA sequence: TGTGCCAGCAGTCCCCTCCCTAGTCTCCCAATGCCAGAGACCCAGTACTTC. Translated: CASSPLPSLPMPETQYF.

The chain couples TRBV29-1 to TRBJ1-4, with TRBD1 identical over 10 bases. The trim removed 4 bases at V and 5 bases at J, leaving 10 bases unmatched. Germline CDR1 and CDR2: SQVTM and ANQGSEA. This CDR3 region has 16 residues. CDR3 sequence reads: CSVATKLTGGNEKLFF. DNA for the CDR3: TGCAGCGTTGCCACTAAGCTGACAGGGGGCAATGAAAAACTGTTTTTT.

This clonotype was counted only a few times. The rearrangement joins TRBV12-3 or TRBV12-4 to TRBJ1-1; D is undetermined. Trimming left V 5 bases short and J 0 bases short, with 10 bases between. This CDR3 is built from 14 residues. CDR3: CASSPPWMNTEAFF. CDR3 bases: TGTGCCAGCAGTCCCCCGTGGATGAACACTGAAGCTTTCTTT.

This chain links TRBV20-1 with TRBJ2-7, with TRBD2 identical over 11 bases. The ends lost 5 bases at V and 3 bases at J; junction bases unmatched: 9. CDR3 length: 15 amino acids. The V gene's germline CDR1 is DFQATT and CDR2 SNEGSKA (reference sequence). This chain's CDR3 is CSARTLAGVFYEQYF. CDR3 bases: TGCAGTGCTCGCACACTAGCGGGGGTATTCTACGAGCAGTACTTC.